The next 10 T cell receptor beta chains were all read from a single sample in a study of OX40 agonist ivuxolimab in advanced cancers. Profiled with immunoSEQ multiplex PCR; TCRdb holds only in-frame clones, not every one. The sample carries approximately 78,000 clones, 86% recorded once. The starting material was CD4+ or CD8+ T cells sorted from blood, obtained in a trial of the OX40 agonist ivuxolimab. Receptor source: an adult with an advanced solid tumor such as melanoma, head and neck, liver or kidney cancer.

The chain combines TRBV7-3 with TRBJ1-1; the D gene is possibly TRBD1 (5 bases). Deletions cut 5 bases from V and 10 bases from J, with 17 bases between. Germline loops: CDR1 SGHTA, CDR2 FQGTGA. The CDR3 totals 13 residues. CDR3 coding DNA: TGTGCCAGCAGCCAACTGCAGGGCAGTGGAGCTTTCTTT. Its translation is CASSQLQGSGAFF.

The chain links TRBV6-5 to TRBJ2-5; D is unresolved. V dropped 2 bases and J dropped 5 bases, with 12 bases sitting between them. The CDR3 covers 14 residues. Germline-derived CDR1 and CDR2 are MNHEY and SVGAGI. The CDR3 here is CASSYLGFDETQYF. The CDR3 DNA sequence: TGTGCCAGCAGTTACCTGGGCTTTGACGAGACCCAGTACTTC.

The rearrangement uses TRBV27 and TRBJ2-4; maybe TRBD2 (5 bases). V lost 0 bases to trimming and J lost 0 bases, with 15 bases between them. The CDR3 is 18 amino acids. Germline CDR1 reads MNHEY; CDR2 reads SMNVEV (reference sequence). CDR3 nucleotide sequence: TGTGCCAGCAGTTTATCGTTCACCAGGACTTTAGCCAAAAACATTCAGTACTTC. Translated: CASSLSFTRTLAKNIQYF.

This clone is medium-sized (0.01 to 0.1%). The chain links TRBV11-2 to TRBJ1-2; the match to TRBD1 covers 7 bases. From germline, CDR1 is SGHAT and CDR2 FQNNGV. V trimming: 6 bases; J trimming: 5 bases; junction bases outside the gene matches: 9. The CDR3 has 14 residues. The CDR3 sequence: CASSSGGPYYGYTF. The CDR3, as DNA: TGTGCCAGCAGTTCAGGGGGACCCTATTATGGCTACACCTTC.

The chain joins TRBV6-5 to TRBJ2-5, with D hard to call. Germline-derived CDR1 and CDR2 are MNHEY and SVGAGI. Trimming took off 2 bases at V and 2 bases at J, with 9 bases between the two ends. The CDR3 runs to 14 residues. The CDR3 DNA follows: TGTGCCAGCAGTTACCGCGCCCTTCAAGAGACCCAGTACTTC. Residues: CASSYRALQETQYF.

The chain is built from TRBV19 and TRBJ1-1; 7 bases align to TRBD1. Unmatched junction bases numbered 8, after V lost 7 bases and J lost 6 bases. Germline CDR1 LNHDA, CDR2 SQIVND (reference sequence). CDR3 length: 13 residues. This chain's CDR3 is CASIGRGLAEAFF. The CDR3 DNA sequence: TGTGCCAGTATCGGCAGGGGGTTGGCTGAAGCTTTCTTT.

V is TRBV30 and J is TRBJ2-7; no reliable D call. V lost 2 bases and J lost 0, with 11 bases in between. The CDR3 covers 14 residues. Germline V lookup: CDR1 GTSNPN, CDR2 SVGIG (reference sequence). The CDR3 DNA reads TGTGCCTGGAGTCCCCTGGAGAGCTCCTACGAGCAGTACTTC. Translation: CAWSPLESSYEQYF.

The chain recombines TRBV19 with TRBJ2-2, with 9 nucleotides matching TRBD2. This CDR3 has 18 amino acids. Losses at the gene ends were 3 bases for V and 0 bases for J; bases not matched to a gene: 8. CDR1 is LNHDA and CDR2 is SQIVND in the germline V gene (reference sequence). The CDR3 DNA sequence: TGTGCCAGTAGTATTCGGCTAGCGGGGCCTACGAACACCGGGGAGCTGTTTTTT. Translation: CASSIRLAGPTNTGELFF.

The chain combines TRBV4-2 with TRBJ2-1; D is perhaps TRBD1 (5 bases). With 3 bases removed from V and 0 bases from J, the gap between germline ends came to 12 bases. Germline V lookup: CDR1 LGHNA, CDR2 YNFKEQ. The CDR3 contains 16 residues. CDR3 residues: CASSHLDTGSYNEQFF. In DNA form, the CDR3 reads TGTGCCAGCAGCCACCTGGACACCGGCTCCTACAATGAGCAGTTCTTC.

The chain couples TRBV28 to TRBJ2-3, with TRBD2 identical over 13 bases. Germline V gene data show CDR1 as MDHEN and CDR2 as SYDVKM. The ends lost 7 bases at V and 2 bases at J; junction bases unmatched: 15. The CDR3 runs to 19 residues. The CDR3 sequence is CASTRLAGGRARDTDTQYF. CDR3 coding DNA: TGTGCCAGCACCCGACTAGCGGGAGGAAGGGCACGGGACACAGATACGCAGTATTTT.